Shown below are 7 T cell receptor beta chains from a single sample sequenced in a study of T-cell memory formation after mild COVID-19. TCRdb analysed the 5' RACE reads with MiXCR anew, one entry per CDR3 protein. Among under 450,000 distinct CDR3 sequences listed, more than 20% were seen once. Sequencing was performed on PBMCs or a T cell subset sorted from them (not recorded which). These receptors were collected from an adult woman who had mild COVID-19 (a few samples of this study predate the infection). Cell type and time point are not known.

The chain joins TRBV9 to TRBJ1-5; D is possibly TRBD1 (5 bases). Germline loops: CDR1 SGDLS, CDR2 YYNGEE. The CDR3 contains 14 residues. The ends were cut back, 3 bases at V and 3 bases at J, with 10 bases in the middle. The CDR3 DNA sequence: TGTGCCAGCAGCGCAGGGACGGTCAATCAGCCCCAGCATTTT. The encoded protein is CASSAGTVNQPQHF.

In this sample, this clonotype turned up a few times. The rearrangement uses TRBV18 and TRBJ1-6; tentative D call: TRBD1 (5 bases). The CDR3 contains 13 residues. Germline V lookup: CDR1 KGHSH, CDR2 LQKENI. Trimming shortened V by 2 bases and J by 13 bases, and 12 bases separated the two germline ends. The CDR3 spells CASSPSDTRPLHF. In nucleotides, the CDR3 is TGTGCCAGCTCACCATCGGACACGCGCCCCCTCCACTTT.

This clonotype was seen a handful of times. This chain uses TRBV20-1 with TRBJ2-1; the D call may be TRBD1 or TRBD2 (5 bases each). Looked up from germline, CDR1 is DFQATT and CDR2 is SNEGSKA (reference sequence). The CDR3 extends over 10 amino acids. Trimming took off 4 bases at V and 9 bases at J, with 7 bases between the two ends. The CDR3 DNA reads as TGCAGTGCTAAGGGGAGTGAGCAGTTCTTC. The encoded protein is CSAKGSEQFF.

This chain links TRBV12-3 or TRBV12-4 with TRBJ2-1; 12 bases match TRBD1. The CDR3 is 15 amino acids. V lost 6 bases and J lost 9; bases outside the gene matches: 9. CDR3 sequence (DNA): TGTGCCAGCAGATCCGCCGGGACAGGGGGCCGTGAGCAGTTCTTC. Its translation is CASRSAGTGGREQFF.

This clonotype was observed a few times. The V call is TRBV5-6, the J call TRBJ1-6; TRBD1 matches 7 bases. This CDR3 contains 15 residues. Looked up from germline, CDR1 is SGHDT and CDR2 is YYEEEE. The V segment lost 0 bases and the J segment 10 bases; nucleotides outside the gene matches: 7. The CDR3 sequence is CASSLEDRTLSPLHF. As DNA, the CDR3 is TGTGCCAGCAGCTTGGAGGACAGGACTTTGTCACCCCTCCACTTT.

The gene calls are TRBV15 and TRBJ2-1, with 11 bases aligning to TRBD2. The CDR3 has 19 residues. The germline V gene encodes CDR1 LNHNV and CDR2 YYDKDF (reference sequence). J gave up 5 bases and V 0 bases, and 12 bases lay outside the gene matches. CDR3 sequence reads: CATSRDATTTSGINNEQFF. For the CDR3, the DNA is TGTGCCACCAGCAGAGATGCTACCACGACTAGCGGGATCAACAATGAGCAGTTCTTC.

The chain couples TRBV20-1 to TRBJ2-2, with D possibly being TRBD2 (5 bases). The CDR3 loop spans 15 amino acids. Trimming pared 3 bases from V and 5 bases from J, leaving 16 bases between. Germline CDR1 DFQATT, CDR2 SNEGSKA (reference sequence). CDR3 sequence (DNA): TGCAGTGCTAGGGGTCGGGGTTTGGTGACCGGGGAGCTGTTTTTT. Translated, it gives CSARGRGLVTGELFF.